This TCR beta chain came from a study of T cell changes during pregnancy in multiple sclerosis. Assay used: immunoSEQ multiplex PCR; TCRdb lists only in-frame clones, some missing. The sample yields just under 40,000 clones, about nine tenths seen once. CDR3 length equals 15 residues. The rearrangement joins TRBV12-2 to TRBJ1-6; TRBD1 is taken as the D call from the table, unchecked against the DNA. TRBV12-2 is reported as a pseudogene. The sequencing here drew on CD4+ T cells from peripheral blood mononuclear cells, taken in the first trimester of pregnancy. This clonotype was obtained from a female donor in good health, enrolled as a control in a pregnancy study. The CDR3 bases are TGTGCAAGTCGCTTGGGCAGGGGGCTCAGATCACCCCTCCACTTT. Its protein product is CASRLGRGLRSPLHF.